A single sample gave rise to the 15 T cell receptor beta chains below, sequenced in a study of T-cell memory formation after mild COVID-19. TCRdb reanalysed the 5' RACE reads using MiXCR and keeps one entry per CDR3 protein. Seen here are roughly 100,000 distinct CDR3 sequences, about 18% observed once, and the top ten hold roughly 27%. Sequenced sample: PBMCs or a T cell subset sorted from them (not recorded which). These receptors all come from an adult woman who had mild COVID-19 (a few samples of this study predate the infection). Cell type and time point are not known.

This clonotype appeared a few times. V usage is TRBV7-9 and J usage is TRBJ1-2; D unresolved. This CDR3 comprises 16 residues. Germline CDR1 and CDR2: SEHNR and FQNEAQ (reference sequence). V dropped 1 base and J dropped 4 bases, with 16 bases sitting between them. The chain's CDR3 is CASSLEGLAGAYGYTF. The CDR3 DNA is TGTGCCAGCAGCTTAGAAGGTCTGGCAGGCGCCTATGGCTACACCTTC.

This clonotype has a handful of counts. The chain links TRBV12-3 or TRBV12-4 to TRBJ2-7; 7 nucleotides align to TRBD2. The CDR3 has 16 amino acids. Trimming at V came to 3 bases and at J to 3 bases, leaving 11 bases not matched to a gene. In DNA form, the CDR3 reads TGTGCCAGCAGTTTCCCGCCTCTAGCGGAATTCTACGAGCAGTACTTC. This sequence encodes CASSFPPLAEFYEQYF.

CDR3 residues: CASSHTDRLEQFF. The CDR3 DNA reads TGTGCCAGCAGCCACACGGACCGACTTGAGCAGTTCTTC. The chain joins TRBV7-2 to TRBJ2-1; D is unclear. The CDR3 loop spans 13 amino acids. Germline V CDR1 and CDR2: SGHTA, FQGNSA. The V end was cut by 5 bases, the J end by 9 bases, with 14 bases between.

This clonotype was seen many times. The chain combines TRBV7-9 with TRBJ1-1; D gene uncertain. This CDR3 is built from 12 residues. Germline CDR1 is SEHNR and CDR2 is FQNEAQ (reference sequence). With 2 bases removed from V and 3 bases from J, the gap between germline ends came to 4 bases. The DNA for the CDR3 is TGTGCCAGCAGCTTATCTGACACTGAAGCTTTCTTT. It translates to CASSLSDTEAFF.

J is TRBJ2-5 and V is TRBV7-2; weak D call: TRBD1 (6 bases). The length of the CDR3 is 18 residues. Germline values: CDR1 SGHTA, CDR2 FQGNSA. Between the trimmed V and J ends, which lost 1 base and 5 bases, there was a span of 23 bases. Here the CDR3 DNA reads TGTGCCAGCAGCTTAGTATCCCCCGGGACAAATTACGGGGAGACCCAGTACTTC. It translates to CASSLVSPGTNYGETQYF.

This clonotype has a count of ten or more. CDR3 region: CASSLWDRRQETQYF. CDR3 bases: TGTGCCAGCAGCTTATGGGACAGGCGTCAAGAGACCCAGTACTTC. V gene TRBV7-2 combines with J gene TRBJ2-5; TRBD1 matches at 8 bases. This CDR3 spans 15 amino acids. The junction had 4 bases not matched to a gene; V was cut back by 2 bases and J by 2 bases. Germline assignment: CDR1 SGHTA and CDR2 FQGNSA.

This clonotype turned up a few times. V gene TRBV9 combines with J gene TRBJ2-1; the match to TRBD2 covers 10 bases. CDR1 and CDR2 from the germline V gene are SGDLS and YYNGEE. The CDR3 sequence is 15 residues long. V was clipped by 0 bases and J by 4 bases; unmatched bases: 1. CDR3 coding DNA: TGTGCCAGCAGCGTAGAACTAGCGGGGTACAATGAGCAGTTCTTC. It yields the protein CASSVELAGYNEQFF.

In this sample, this clonotype turned up a few times. The V and J genes are TRBV29-1 and TRBJ1-2; tentatively, D is TRBD1 (6 bases). V lost 7 bases, J lost 6 bases, and 27 bases lay in between. The germline V gene has CDR1 SQVTM and CDR2 ANQGSEA. The CDR3 length is 16 residues. CDR3 coding DNA: TGCAGCGCCGTGAATGCCGGCGGGGGGCAAGGGCATGGCTACACCTTC. Encoded protein: CSAVNAGGGQGHGYTF.

The chain combines TRBV5-5 with TRBJ2-7; weak D call: TRBD1 (5 bases). V lost 4 bases and J lost 5, with 16 bases in between. The CDR3 length is 14 residues. The germline gives CDR1 SGHKS, CDR2 YYEKEE (reference sequence). The CDR3 is CASSIGHGAHEQYF. The DNA for the CDR3 is TGTGCCAGCAGCATCGGTCATGGGGCCCACGAGCAGTACTTC. The variable domain in full, with the rest retrieved from reference TRBV5-5 and TRBJ2-7, is DAGVTQSPTHLIKTRGQQVTLRCSPISGHKSVSWYQQVLGQGPQFIFQYYEKEERGRGNFPDRFSARQFPNYSSELNVNALLLGDSALYLCASSIGHGAHEQYFGPGTRLTVT.

This clonotype appeared a few times. The rearrangement uses TRBV2 and TRBJ2-2, with D uncertain. Germline CDR1 SNHLY, CDR2 FYNNEI. The CDR3 sequence is 15 residues long. The V gene lost 2 bases and the J gene lost 0 bases, with 7 bases spanning the gap. CDR3 amino acids: CASSEQVSNTGELFF. Here the CDR3 DNA reads TGTGCCAGCAGTGAACAAGTTTCGAACACCGGGGAGCTGTTTTTT.

The chain recombines TRBV27 with TRBJ2-7; D gene ambiguous. The V gene's germline CDR1 is MNHEY and CDR2 SMNVEV (reference sequence). The CDR3 runs 10 residues. Trimming cost V 8 bases and J 7 bases, with 9 bases left between them. CDR3 loop: CASGITEQYF. In DNA form, the CDR3 reads TGTGCCAGCGGGATTACGGAGCAGTACTTC.

This clonotype showed up just a few times. The chain couples TRBV7-2 to TRBJ2-5; D might be TRBD2 (5 bases). Between the trimmed V and J ends, which lost 5 bases and 5 bases, there was a span of 15 bases. This CDR3 is built from 14 residues. The germline V gene has CDR1 SGHTA and CDR2 FQGNSA. The CDR3 spells CASSPEPGSETQYF. The CDR3 nucleotides are TGTGCCAGCAGCCCAGAGCCGGGATCTGAGACCCAGTACTTC.

This clonotype was counted only a few times. V and J are TRBV5-6 and TRBJ2-3; unclear D gene. The germline V gene encodes CDR1 SGHDT and CDR2 YYEEEE. Trimming removed 2 bases from V and 4 bases from J, with 14 bases in between. CDR3 length: 15 residues. The CDR3 DNA follows: TGTGCCAGCAGCTTAAGGATGGCCGGCGCAGATACGCAGTATTTT. Protein: CASSLRMAGADTQYF.

This clonotype was counted between two and nine times. This chain uses TRBV3-1 with TRBJ2-5, with 9 bases that match TRBD2. Looked up from germline, CDR1 is LGHDT and CDR2 is YNNKEL (reference sequence). This CDR3 is built from 15 residues. V lost 1 base, J lost 5 bases, and 5 bases stayed unmatched. The CDR3 DNA is TGTGCCAGCAGCCAAGTCCGGACTAGCGTCGAGACCCAGTACTTC. Translated, it gives CASSQVRTSVETQYF.

This clonotype was counted a few times. The CDR3 protein is CASSFVIPDRGAGNTIYF. In DNA, the CDR3 is TGTGCCAGCAGTTTTGTGATCCCGGACAGGGGTGCTGGAAACACCATATATTTT. The rearrangement joins TRBV12-3 or TRBV12-4 to TRBJ1-3; TRBD1 agrees at 9 bases. Germline trimming cut 3 bases from V and 2 bases from J; bases unmatched to any gene: 11. This CDR3 comprises 18 residues.